This TCR beta chain derives from a study of blood T cells in healthy people across ages. The CDR3 sequence is 13 residues long. The V gene's germline CDR1 is SGHRS and CDR2 YFSETQ. In this sample, this clonotype turned up many times. One junction end does not reproduce the germline sequence, and a read error may be involved. Staff drew around 10 milliliters of peripheral blood from each donor. A second PCR of 7 to 11 cycles used a sample-barcoded 5' primer and a J-beta primer mix. Each CDR3 protein is one row after TCRdb ran MiXCR on the 5' RACE reads. The sample consists of 1.5 million to 2 million distinct CDR3 sequences, about 49% of them appearing once.

The sequencing sample was made of blood. The V call is TRBV5-1, the J call TRBJ2-1; D not certain. The TCR originated in a woman aged 40 to 50 in good health. Written as DNA, the CDR3 is TGTGCCAGCAGCTTAGGAGTTTACAATGAGCAGTTCTTC. This sequence encodes CASSLGVYNEQFF.